This entry lists 6 T cell receptor beta chains sequenced from one sample in a study of T cell changes during pregnancy in multiple sclerosis. The protocol was immunoSEQ multiplex PCR, while the TCRdb copy is restricted to in-frame clones and leaves out a portion. The sample holds approximately 93,000 clones; approximately 90% are singletons and the top ten take 1.5% to 2%. The sample consisted of peripheral blood, taken in the first trimester of pregnancy. These receptors all stem from a female donor in good health, enrolled as a control in a pregnancy study.

The J gene is TRBJ2-7, the V gene TRBV28, with TRBD1 matching 7 bases. CDR1 and CDR2 (germline): MDHEN, SYDVKM. Unmatched junction bases numbered 5, after V lost 6 bases and J lost 0 bases. This CDR3 has 14 amino acids. CDR3 coding DNA: TGTGCCAGCAGCTTGACAGGGAGCTCCTACGAGCAGTACTTC. Translation gives CASSLTGSSYEQYF. Combining the CDR3 with reference TRBV28 and TRBJ2-7 gives the whole variable domain DVKVTQSSRYLVKRTGEKVFLECVQDMDHENMFWYRQDPGLGLRLIYFSYDVKMKEKGDIPEGYSVSREKKERFSLILESASTNQTSMYLCASSLTGSSYEQYFGPGTRLTVT.

V and J are TRBV6-5 and TRBJ2-7; the D gene is possibly TRBD2 (5 bases). With 5 bases removed from V and 2 bases from J, the gap between germline ends came to 16 bases. The CDR3 runs to 15 residues. Germline V gene sequence: CDR1 MNHEY, CDR2 SVGAGI. CDR3 loop: CASSRARRETYEQYF. CDR3 DNA sequence: TGTGCCAGCAGTAGGGCGCGTCGGGAAACCTACGAGCAGTACTTC.

V gene TRBV5-6 combines with J gene TRBJ1-2, with TRBD1 matching over 8 bases. The ends lost 4 bases at V and 0 bases at J; junction bases unmatched: 8. This CDR3 comprises 16 residues. Germline V gene lookup returns CDR1 SGHDT and CDR2 YYEEEE. The CDR3 here is CASSAGQGRANYGYTF. The CDR3 DNA is TGTGCCAGCAGCGCCGGACAGGGTCGAGCTAACTATGGCTACACCTTC.

J is TRBJ2-5 and V is TRBV4-1, with 8 bases fitting TRBD1. CDR1 is MGHRA and CDR2 is YSYEKL in the germline V gene. CDR3 length: 16 amino acids. With 2 bases clipped from V and 5 bases from J, the junction kept 10 bases outside the gene matches. The CDR3 coding sequence is TGCGCCAGCAGCCAAACGGGACAGGACCAAGTGGAGACCCAGTACTTC. Translated: CASSQTGQDQVETQYF.

The chain links TRBV10-3 to TRBJ1-5; D unresolved. V was clipped by 3 bases and J by 2 bases, with 5 bases between them. CDR1 ENHRY and CDR2 SYGVKD come from the germline V gene. This CDR3 comprises 13 residues. The CDR3 region has the DNA TGTGCCATCAGTGATCCAGGCAATCAGCCCCAGCATTTT. It specifies CAISDPGNQPQHF.

The chain combines TRBV9 with TRBJ2-2, with D tentatively TRBD2 (5 bases). V was cut by 2 bases and J by 6 bases, with 8 bases left in between. From germline, CDR1 is SGDLS and CDR2 YYNGEE. The CDR3 consists of 13 residues. This chain's CDR3 is CASSVGVAGELFF. The CDR3, as DNA: TGTGCCAGCAGCGTCGGGGTCGCCGGGGAGCTGTTTTTT.